Presented here are 28 T cell receptor beta chains from one specimen sequenced in a study of T-cell memory formation after mild COVID-19. One entry per CDR3 protein results from TCRdb running MiXCR on the 5' RACE reads. The data show nearly 350,000 distinct CDR3 sequences, over 10% seen once. Source material: PBMCs or a T cell subset sorted from them (not recorded which). Source of these receptors: a man between 18 and 35 years old who had mild COVID-19 (a few samples of this study predate the infection). Cell type and time point are not known.

V and J are TRBV27 and TRBJ2-1, with 7 bases that match TRBD2. From germline, CDR1 is MNHEY and CDR2 SMNVEV (reference sequence). Trimming at V came to 8 bases and at J to 9 bases, leaving 16 bases not matched to a gene. The CDR3 spans 15 residues. The CDR3 here is CASLESAGLTGEQFF. DNA for the CDR3: TGTGCCAGCCTAGAATCAGCGGGGCTGACGGGTGAGCAGTTCTTC.

This clonotype was seen only a few times. This sequence joins TRBV20-1 and TRBJ1-3, with D perhaps matching TRBD1 (5 bases). V was pared by 0 bases and J by 0 bases, with 9 bases between. CDR3 length: 15 residues. CDR1 is DFQATT and CDR2 is SNEGSKA in the germline V gene (reference sequence). The CDR3 nucleotides read TGCAGTGCTAGAGATCCCGGGACCTCTGGAAACACCATATATTTT. Translating gives CSARDPGTSGNTIYF.

The V call is TRBV7-2, the J call TRBJ1-1; D call uncertain. The germline CDR1 and CDR2 sequences are SGHTA and FQGNSA. This CDR3 has 14 amino acids. The germline V and J ends were trimmed by 3 bases and 1 base, with 9 bases remaining between them. Here the CDR3 reads CASSLRLTNTEAFF. The CDR3 DNA follows: TGTGCCAGCAGCTTGCGCCTGACGAACACTGAAGCTTTCTTT.

The DNA of the CDR3 is TGTGCCAGCAGTTTATTGAGGACTAGCGGGGTCAATGAGCAGTTCTTC. Amino acids: CASSLLRTSGVNEQFF. The V gene is TRBV27, the J gene TRBJ2-1; TRBD2 aligns across 12 bases. Germline CDR1 and CDR2: MNHEY and SMNVEV (reference sequence). The CDR3 loop spans 16 amino acids. J lost 6 bases, V lost 1 base, and 4 bases had no gene match.

This clonotype was seen only a few times. The chain links TRBV14 to TRBJ1-2; possibly TRBD1 for D (6 bases). V was clipped by 2 bases and J by 8 bases, with 12 bases between them. CDR3 length: 13 residues. Per the germline V gene, CDR1 is SGHDN and CDR2 is FVKESK. The CDR3 reads CASSQRGAKGYTF. The CDR3 bases are TGTGCCAGCAGCCAAAGGGGGGCTAAAGGCTACACCTTC. Drawing the rest from reference TRBV14 and TRBJ1-2, the complete variable domain is EAGVTQFPSHSVIEKGQTVTLRCDPISGHDNLYWYRRVMGKEIKFLLHFVKESKQDESGMPNNRFLAERTGGTYSTLKVQPAELEDSGVYFCASSQRGAKGYTFGSGTRLTVV.

This clonotype was counted between two and nine times. Here the CDR3 reads CASRIGRGGYTF. The CDR3 bases are TGCGCCAGCAGGATTGGACGCGGGGGCTACACCTTC. The chain couples TRBV5-1 to TRBJ1-2; D unresolved. Germline CDR1 and CDR2: SGHRS and YFSETQ. The V and J ends lost 5 bases and 8 bases respectively, with 13 bases between them. The CDR3 has 12 amino acids.

This clonotype was seen a handful of times. The chain carries TRBV20-1 and TRBJ1-4; D ambiguous. The CDR3 spans 13 residues. Germline V gene lookup returns CDR1 DFQATT and CDR2 SNEGSKA (reference sequence). CDR3 loop: CVTTGPLKEKLFF. The CDR3 DNA is TGCGTTACCACCGGGCCGCTTAAGGAAAAACTGTTTTTT.

This clonotype was recorded many times. CDR3 sequence (DNA): TGCGCCAGCAGCTTCTTCCAAATGAACACTGAAGCTTTCTTT. This encodes CASSFFQMNTEAFF. The chain is built from TRBV5-1 and TRBJ1-1; D gene uncertain. The V end was cut by 2 bases, the J end by 0 bases, with 8 bases between. The length of the CDR3 is 14 residues. Germline V gives CDR1 SGHRS, CDR2 YFSETQ.

This clonotype was observed a few times. The chain recombines TRBV5-1 with TRBJ2-3, with 10 nucleotides matching TRBD2. Germline V gene sequence: CDR1 SGHRS, CDR2 YFSETQ. Trimming at V came to 0 bases and at J to 3 bases, leaving 1 base not matched to a gene. This CDR3 is built from 15 residues. CDR3 sequence (DNA): TGCGCCAGCAGCTTGGAGGGACTAGCGACAGATACGCAGTATTTT. This translates into CASSLEGLATDTQYF.

This clonotype was counted only a few times. The chain carries TRBV5-1 and TRBJ1-4; a possible D gene is TRBD1 (5 bases). V was cut by 4 bases and J by 5 bases, with 12 bases left in between. This CDR3 contains 14 residues. The germline V gene encodes CDR1 SGHRS and CDR2 YFSETQ. CDR3 DNA sequence: TGCGCCAGCAGCGCCGGGACGGCCAATGAAAAACTGTTTTTT. Translating gives CASSAGTANEKLFF.

The chain is built from TRBV6-5 and TRBJ1-2, with 11 bases matching TRBD1. V dropped 5 bases and J dropped 6; count of bases not matched to a gene: 14. The CDR3 is made up of 17 amino acids. From germline, CDR1 is MNHEY and CDR2 SVGAGI. In nucleotides, the CDR3 is TGTGCCAGCAGTAAAAGGGGACAGGGGGTTTCGGGCGATGGCTACACCTTC. Protein: CASSKRGQGVSGDGYTF.

The J gene is TRBJ1-2, the V gene TRBV28; D unresolved. Germline values: CDR1 MDHEN, CDR2 SYDVKM. Trimming left V 5 bases short and J 9 bases short, with 16 bases between. The CDR3 contains 13 residues. CDR3 sequence reads: CASSPQRLGSYTF. CDR3 DNA: TGTGCCAGCAGTCCTCAGCGGCTCGGAAGCTACACCTTC.

The J gene is TRBJ2-7, the V gene TRBV19; D is undetermined. This CDR3 spans 14 amino acids. Germline V gene sequence: CDR1 LNHDA, CDR2 SQIVND (reference sequence). V was shortened by 3 bases and J by 2 bases, with 11 bases between the two germline ends. This CDR3 reads CASSISPGTYEQYF. The CDR3 DNA reads TGTGCCAGTAGTATCTCCCCAGGAACCTACGAGCAGTACTTC.

This clonotype was detected ten times or more. This chain joins TRBV7-9 and TRBJ2-1; D remains unclear. The germline CDR1 and CDR2 sequences are SEHNR and FQNEAQ (reference sequence). This CDR3 has 13 amino acids. Trimming shortened V by 9 bases and J by 4 bases, and 13 bases separated the two germline ends. Here the CDR3 DNA reads TGTGCCAGTAGACTGAGTCTTTACAATGAGCAGTTCTTC. This encodes CASRLSLYNEQFF.

This clonotype came up a few times. This chain links TRBV11-3 with TRBJ2-3; TRBD1 agrees at 7 bases. The V segment lost 4 bases and the J segment 5 bases; nucleotides outside the gene matches: 9. Germline CDR1 and CDR2: SGHNT and YENEEA. This CDR3 is 15 amino acids long. The CDR3 loop reads CASSSQMDRRDTQYF. CDR3 nucleotides: TGTGCCAGCAGCTCTCAGATGGACAGGAGAGATACGCAGTATTTT.

This clonotype was recorded a few times. The rearrangement uses TRBV6-2 or TRBV6-3 and TRBJ1-5; maybe TRBD1 (5 bases). V was trimmed by 2 bases and J by 3 bases, leaving 11 bases between them. CDR1 and CDR2 (germline): MNHEY, SVGEGT. The CDR3 consists of 15 residues. The CDR3 DNA is TGTGCCAGCAGTTACGGAGACAGCCCCAATCAGCCCCAGCATTTT. Its protein is CASSYGDSPNQPQHF.

This clonotype was counted between two and nine times. This chain joins TRBV11-3 and TRBJ2-4; 9 bases line up with TRBD1. CDR3 length equals 18 residues. The V and J ends lost 5 bases and 4 bases, in that order; junction bases with no gene match: 15. Looked up from germline, CDR1 is SGHNT and CDR2 is YENEEA. The CDR3 DNA follows: TGTGCCAGCAGCCGATCCGGGACAGGGAACGGCCGTAAAAACATTCAGTACTTC. Its protein product is CASSRSGTGNGRKNIQYF.

The J gene is TRBJ1-1, the V gene TRBV5-5, with D possibly matching TRBD1 (5 bases). The V gene's germline CDR1 is SGHKS and CDR2 YYEKEE (reference sequence). The CDR3 runs to 15 residues. V gave up 4 bases and J gave up 2 bases, with 15 bases separating them. CDR3 bases: TGTGCCAGCAGCCGGCCGACAGTCCCTAACACTGAAGCTTTCTTT. As protein: CASSRPTVPNTEAFF.

This clonotype was picked up a small number of times. The rearrangement joins TRBV12-3 or TRBV12-4 to TRBJ2-2; possible D gene TRBD1, 6 bases. V was shortened by 7 bases and J by 1 base, with 10 bases between the two germline ends. The CDR3 consists of 14 residues. The chain's CDR3 is CASTRGGNTGELFF. CDR3 in DNA: TGTGCCAGCACCAGAGGGGGGAACACCGGGGAGCTGTTTTTT.

This clonotype was recorded a few times. This sequence joins TRBV5-5 and TRBJ2-2; D is ambiguous. The CDR3 length is 16 residues. Germline V gives CDR1 SGHKS, CDR2 YYEKEE (reference sequence). With 0 bases removed from V and 0 bases from J, the gap between germline ends came to 9 bases. The CDR3 protein is CASSLVPRTNTGELFF. CDR3 nucleotide sequence: TGTGCCAGCAGCTTGGTGCCGCGAACGAACACCGGGGAGCTGTTTTTT.

This clonotype was counted only a few times. The chain is built from TRBV11-2 and TRBJ2-1, with 10 bases aligning to TRBD2. The CDR3 runs 17 residues. V lost 1 base and J lost 0; bases outside the gene matches: 3. The germline gives CDR1 SGHAT, CDR2 FQNNGV. The CDR3 here is CASSLGTSGASYNEQFF. The CDR3 region has the DNA TGTGCCAGCAGCTTAGGGACTAGCGGAGCCTCCTACAATGAGCAGTTCTTC. The full variable domain, rest sourced from reference TRBV11-2 and TRBJ2-1, is EAGVAQSPRYKIIEKRQSVAFWCNPISGHATLYWYQQILGQGPKLLIQFQNNGVVDDSQLPKDRFSAERLKGVDSTLKIQPAKLEDSAVYLCASSLGTSGASYNEQFFGPGTRLTVL.

This clonotype has a handful of counts. The chain employs TRBV5-1 and TRBJ1-1; D is perhaps TRBD1 (6 bases). Trimming stripped 4 bases from V and 3 bases from J, with 13 bases between. The germline V gene encodes CDR1 SGHRS and CDR2 YFSETQ. CDR3 length equals 14 residues. CDR3 region: CASSTGQSHTEAFF. CDR3 DNA sequence: TGCGCCAGCAGCACCGGACAGTCACACACTGAAGCTTTCTTT.

The chain couples TRBV5-1 to TRBJ2-2; D not resolved. The CDR3 covers 14 residues. Germline CDR1 reads SGHRS; CDR2 reads YFSETQ. V was cut by 6 bases and J by 0 bases, with 9 bases left in between. The CDR3 sequence is CASKVTPNTGELFF. The CDR3 DNA reads TGCGCCAGCAAGGTGACACCGAACACCGGGGAGCTGTTTTTT.

This clonotype has at least ten counts. The V call is TRBV5-1, the J call TRBJ2-1, with TRBD2 matching 9 bases. Germline V lookup: CDR1 SGHRS, CDR2 YFSETQ. With 1 base clipped from V and 4 bases from J, the junction kept 3 bases outside the gene matches. The CDR3 has 15 residues. CDR3: CASSLLAGSYNEQFF. In DNA, the CDR3 is TGCGCCAGCAGCTTGCTAGCGGGGAGTTACAATGAGCAGTTCTTC.

The chain recombines TRBV20-1 with TRBJ2-7; no reliable D call. Trimming took off 3 bases at V and 1 base at J, with 13 bases between the two ends. Germline loops: CDR1 DFQATT, CDR2 SNEGSKA (reference sequence). The CDR3 loop spans 14 amino acids. The CDR3 spells CSASAGFASYEQYF. The CDR3 nucleotides read TGCAGTGCTAGTGCCGGATTTGCGTCCTACGAGCAGTACTTC.

This clonotype was seen a few times. V is TRBV9 and J is TRBJ2-1, with 9 nucleotides matching TRBD2. CDR3 length equals 18 residues. The V gene end was trimmed by 0 bases and the J gene end by 4 bases; junction bases not matched to a gene: 11. Germline lookup yields CDR1 SGDLS and CDR2 YYNGEE. The DNA for the CDR3 is TGTGCCAGCAGCGTAGAAGGCGGGGGGGCTATCTTATACAATGAGCAGTTCTTC. Residues: CASSVEGGGAILYNEQFF.

This clonotype was counted a few times. V usage is TRBV4-1 and J usage is TRBJ2-7; 10 bases agree with TRBD2. Germline values: CDR1 MGHRA, CDR2 YSYEKL. The J segment lost 4 bases and the V segment lost 1 base, leaving 4 bases of the junction unmatched. The CDR3 loop spans 15 amino acids. CDR3 protein: CASSQGGSGGYEQYF. CDR3 DNA sequence: TGCGCCAGCAGCCAAGGTGGTAGCGGGGGGTACGAGCAGTACTTC.

The chain employs TRBV5-1 and TRBJ2-1; D is possibly TRBD2 (5 bases). The CDR3 is made up of 18 amino acids. Germline V CDR1 and CDR2: SGHRS, YFSETQ. Trimming cost V 3 bases and J 0 bases, with 19 bases left between them. CDR3 coding DNA: TGCGCCAGCAGCTCGCCTACCCCACCCGGGATCTCCTACAATGAGCAGTTCTTC. Protein: CASSSPTPPGISYNEQFF.